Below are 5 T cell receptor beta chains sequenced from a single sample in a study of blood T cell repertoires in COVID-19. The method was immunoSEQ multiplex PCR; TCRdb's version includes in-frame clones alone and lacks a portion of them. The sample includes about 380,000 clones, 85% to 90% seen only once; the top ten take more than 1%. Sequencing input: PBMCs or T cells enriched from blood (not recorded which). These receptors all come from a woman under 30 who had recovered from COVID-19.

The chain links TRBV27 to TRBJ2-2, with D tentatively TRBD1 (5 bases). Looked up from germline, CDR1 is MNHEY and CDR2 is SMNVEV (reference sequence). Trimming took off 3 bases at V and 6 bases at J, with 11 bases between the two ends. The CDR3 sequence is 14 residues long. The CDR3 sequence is CASSLDKRPGELFF. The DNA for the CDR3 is TGTGCCAGCAGTTTGGACAAACGTCCCGGGGAGCTGTTTTTT.

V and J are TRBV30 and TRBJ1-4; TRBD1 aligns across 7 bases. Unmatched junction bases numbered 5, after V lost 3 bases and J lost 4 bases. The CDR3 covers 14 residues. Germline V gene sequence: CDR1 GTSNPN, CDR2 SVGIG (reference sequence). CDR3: CAWSSGQSNEKLFF. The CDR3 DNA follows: TGTGCCTGGAGCTCGGGACAGAGTAATGAAAAACTGTTTTTT.

This CDR3 reads CASRETGGFYEQYF. As DNA, the CDR3 is TGTGCCAGCAGGGAGACAGGGGGGTTTTACGAGCAGTACTTC. The chain uses TRBV11-2 and TRBJ2-7; 9 bases match TRBD1. J gave up 4 bases and V 6 bases, and 7 bases lay outside the gene matches. The CDR3 contains 14 residues. Germline V lookup: CDR1 SGHAT, CDR2 FQNNGV.

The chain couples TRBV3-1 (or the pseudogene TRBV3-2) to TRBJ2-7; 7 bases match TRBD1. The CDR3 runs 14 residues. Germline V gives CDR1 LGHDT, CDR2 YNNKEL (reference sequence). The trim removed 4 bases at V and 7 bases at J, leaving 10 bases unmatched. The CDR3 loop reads CASSRGQDLLEQYF. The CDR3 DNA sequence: TGTGCCAGCAGCCGCGGACAGGACCTCTTGGAGCAGTACTTC.

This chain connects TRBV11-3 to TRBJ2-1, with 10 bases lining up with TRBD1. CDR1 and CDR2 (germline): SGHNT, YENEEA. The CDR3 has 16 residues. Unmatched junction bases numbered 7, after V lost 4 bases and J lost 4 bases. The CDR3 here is CASSSRQGAAYNEQFF. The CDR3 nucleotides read TGTGCCAGCAGCTCGAGACAGGGGGCGGCGTACAATGAGCAGTTCTTC.